The entry that follows covers one TCR beta chain sequence. Antigen unknown. Measured with immunoSEQ multiplex PCR; TCRdb has only the in-frame clones, and not every one. Found here are some 70,000 clones, roughly 89% of them singletons; the top ten hold around 1.7%. Germline CDR1 SGDLS, CDR2 YYNGEE. The CDR3 totals 15 residues. The trim removed 4 bases at V and 8 bases at J, leaving 10 bases unmatched. The data belong to a study of cytomegalovirus exposure and HLA in healthy donors. At the level of the study: According to later analysis, the same platform produced the roughly 110 validation and some 680 first-cohort repertoires.

Study-level points and caveats: Both high specificity and high sensitivity reportedly marked the classifier's diagnosis of cytomegalovirus status. Listed as cytomegalovirus-associated were over 150 TCR beta chains. Subsequent analysis revealed that first-cohort TCR clusters tended to co-occur in the 90 to 150 validation repertoires.

Sequencing input: PBMCs. V is TRBV9 and J is TRBJ1-2, with 11 bases lining up with TRBD1. The clonotype was recovered from a woman under 30 in good health and CMV-seronegative. The CDR3 nucleotides are TGTGCCAGCAGCCCAGGGGGACAGGGGGTGGAAGGCTACACCTTC. This gives the protein CASSPGGQGVEGYTF.